What follows is one T cell receptor beta chain and its context. These data belong to a study of blood T cell repertoires in COVID-19. Profiling relied on immunoSEQ multiplex PCR, and the TCRdb table lists in-frame clones only, not all of them. The table has 490,000 or so clones, about 85% seen once. In germline, CDR1 is KGHDR, CDR2 SFDVKD. The CDR3 contains 12 residues. V was shortened by 5 bases and J by 10 bases, with 13 bases between the two germline ends. All recovered Cohort 3 donors got two negative PCRs, got clearance, or saw symptom resolution. The sequence was obtained from a woman in her fifties or sixties who had recovered from COVID-19. J is TRBJ1-2 and V is TRBV24-1; maybe TRBD1 (5 bases). Sequencing was done on a sample of PBMCs or T cells enriched from blood (not recorded which). The CDR3 is CATSAQGFDYTF. CDR3 bases: TGTGCCACCAGTGCTCAGGGATTTGACTACACCTTC.